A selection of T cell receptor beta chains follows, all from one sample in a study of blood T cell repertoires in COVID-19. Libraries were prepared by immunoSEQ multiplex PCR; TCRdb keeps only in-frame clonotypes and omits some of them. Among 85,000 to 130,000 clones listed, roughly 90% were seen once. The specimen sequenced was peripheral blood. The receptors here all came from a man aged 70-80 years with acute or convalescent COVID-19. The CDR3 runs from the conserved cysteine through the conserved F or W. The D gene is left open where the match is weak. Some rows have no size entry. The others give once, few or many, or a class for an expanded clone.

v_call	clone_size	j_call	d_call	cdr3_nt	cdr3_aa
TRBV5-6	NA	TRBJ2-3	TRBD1	TGTGCCAGCAGCTCGAGTGGGACAGGGGGCGGGCTCGCTTATACGCAGTATTTT	CASSSSGTGGGLAYTQYF
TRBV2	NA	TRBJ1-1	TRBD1	TGTGCCAGCAGTCGGGACAGGACTTTGAACACTGAAGCTTTCTTT	CASSRDRTLNTEAFF
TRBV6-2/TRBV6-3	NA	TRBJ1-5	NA	TGTGCCAGCAGTTCCGGGACAATAAGCAATCAGCCCCAGCATTTT	CASSSGTISNQPQHF
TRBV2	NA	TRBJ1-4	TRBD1	TGTGCCAGCTCAGACAGGGGGAATGAAAAACTGTTTTTT	CASSDRGNEKLFF
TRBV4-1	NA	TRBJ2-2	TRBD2	TGCGCCAGCAGCCAAGTAGCGGGGGGGAACACCGGGGAGCTGTTTTTT	CASSQVAGGNTGELFF
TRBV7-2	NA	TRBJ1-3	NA	TGTGCCAGCAGCCCAGAAGTTAGAGGTGGAAACACCATATATTTT	CASSPEVRGGNTIYF
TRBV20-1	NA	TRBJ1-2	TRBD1	TGCAGTGCTAGTTATGTGGAGGTCGGACAGGGACTAGGCTACACCTTC	CSASYVEVGQGLGYTF
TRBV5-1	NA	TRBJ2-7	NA	TGCGCCAGCAGGGCTGAGCAGGGAATCGTCTACGAGCAGTACTTC	CASRAEQGIVYEQYF
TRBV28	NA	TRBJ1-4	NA	TGTGCCAGCACCCTGGGGGCTTCATCTAATGAAAAACTGTTTTTT	CASTLGASSNEKLFF
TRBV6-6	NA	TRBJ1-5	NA	TGTGCCAGCAGATATACAGATAGCAATCAGCCCCAGCATTTT	CASRYTDSNQPQHF
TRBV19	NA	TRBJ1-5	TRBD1	TGTGCCAGTCGTAAACTGGACAGGGGGAACAATCAGCCCCAGCATTTT	CASRKLDRGNNQPQHF
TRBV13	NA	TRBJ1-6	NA	TGTGCCAGCAGCCACTCGGGAAGTTCACCCCTCCACTTT	CASSHSGSSPLHF
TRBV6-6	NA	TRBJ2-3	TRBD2	TGTGCCAGCAGTCTTACGTGGGGGAGAGGGGCGGGAGGAGATACGCAGTATTTT	CASSLTWGRGAGGDTQYF
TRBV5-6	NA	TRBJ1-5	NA	TGTGCCAGCAGCTTGGCCTTGGGGGCGGCGGGTCAGCCCCAGCATTTT	CASSLALGAAGQPQHF
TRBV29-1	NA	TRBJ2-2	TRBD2	TGCAGCGTTGTACCGGGGGGGAACACCGGGGAGCTGTTTTTT	CSVVPGGNTGELFF
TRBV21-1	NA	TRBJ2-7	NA	TGTGCCAGCAGCAGGGGGGGGTACTTCTACGAGCAGTACTTC	CASSRGGYFYEQYF
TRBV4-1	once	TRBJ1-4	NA	TGCGCCAGCAGCCAACAAAACGGGATGCCTAATGAAAAACTGTTTTTT	CASSQQNGMPNEKLFF
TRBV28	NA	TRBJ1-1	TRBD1	TGTGCCAGCAGGCTGGGGGCAGGGGGCACTGAAGCTTTCTTT	CASRLGAGGTEAFF
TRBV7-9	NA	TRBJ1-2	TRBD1	TGTGCCAGCAGCCCACAGGGGGTCTATGGCTACACCTTC	CASSPQGVYGYTF
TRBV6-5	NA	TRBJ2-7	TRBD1	TGTGCCAGCAGTTACTCCGGGACAGGTCTTTACGAGCAGTACTTC	CASSYSGTGLYEQYF
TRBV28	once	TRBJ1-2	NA	TGTGCCAGCGGCTCCGGGAGTAACTATGGCTACACCTTC	CASGSGSNYGYTF
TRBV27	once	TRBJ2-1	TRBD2	TGTGCCAGCTCCGACCTAGCGGGAGGATACAATGAGCAGTTCTTC	CASSDLAGGYNEQFF
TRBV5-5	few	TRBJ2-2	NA	TGTGCCAGCAGCTTGGTGCGGGCTATGGGCGGGGAGCTGTTTTTT	CASSLVRAMGGELFF
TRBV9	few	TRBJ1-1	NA	TGTGCCAGCAGCGTAGCACAGACCACTGAAGCTTTCTTT	CASSVAQTTEAFF
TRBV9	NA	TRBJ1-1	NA	TGTGCCAGCAGCGAGGGGACTGAAACTGAAGCTTTCTTT	CASSEGTETEAFF
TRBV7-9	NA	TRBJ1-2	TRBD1	TGTGCCAGCAGCTTAGCAGGGGGCGCAGGACGTGGCTACACCTTC	CASSLAGGAGRGYTF
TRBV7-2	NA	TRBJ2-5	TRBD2	TGTGCCAGCAGCTTCGTTAGCGGCGGGGGAGGAGAGACCCAGTACTTC	CASSFVSGGGGETQYF
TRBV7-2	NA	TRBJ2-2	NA	TGTGCCAGCAGGAGACAGAGGAACACCGGGGAGCTGTTTTTT	CASRRQRNTGELFF
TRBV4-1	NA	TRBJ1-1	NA	TGCGCCAGCAGCCAAGTAGCGAACACTGAAGCTTTCTTT	CASSQVANTEAFF
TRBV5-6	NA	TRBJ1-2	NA	TGTGCCAGCAGCTTGGCGGGGGACAACTATGGCTACACCTTC	CASSLAGDNYGYTF
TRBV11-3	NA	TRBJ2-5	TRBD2	TGTGCCAGCAGCTCAAGGACTAGCGGGGGGAAAGAGACCCAGTACTTC	CASSSRTSGGKETQYF